Shown below are 27 T cell receptor beta chains from a single sample sequenced in a study of T cell responses to AZD1222 COVID-19 vaccine. Method: immunoSEQ multiplex PCR; TCRdb's copy keeps in-frame clones and lacks some. The sample shows some 120,000 clones, over 85% of them seen only once. Sequenced material: peripheral blood, taken on day 0 of AZD1222 vaccination. The source of these receptors is an adult in good health.

The chain links TRBV6-1 to TRBJ1-5; no definite D call. CDR1 and CDR2 (germline): MNHNS, SASEGT. V was clipped by 2 bases and J by 4 bases, with 12 bases between them. The CDR3 is 15 residues long. CDR3 nucleotide sequence: TGTGCCAGCAGTGAAAGGTGGGCGGGTAATCAGCCCCAGCATTTT. This encodes CASSERWAGNQPQHF.

This clone was observed a few times. The rearrangement joins TRBV6-6 to TRBJ2-1; TRBD1 agrees at 7 bases. The CDR3 runs to 13 residues. Germline V gene data show CDR1 as MNHNY and CDR2 as SVGAGI (reference sequence). V was pared by 3 bases and J by 5 bases, with 1 base of the junction left unmatched. The chain's CDR3 is CASSYGTDNEQFF. The DNA for the CDR3 is TGTGCCAGCAGTTATGGGACAGACAATGAGCAGTTCTTC.

For the CDR3, the DNA is TGTGCCAGCAGTGAAGCGGGAAACCCCCACAATGAGCAGTTCTTC. Its translation: CASSEAGNPHNEQFF. This chain links TRBV6-1 with TRBJ2-1; D not certain. Germline CDR1 MNHNS, CDR2 SASEGT. The CDR3 spans 15 residues. V was clipped by 0 bases and J by 5 bases, with 11 bases between them.

The V call is TRBV30, the J call TRBJ1-5; D call uncertain. The CDR3 length is 13 residues. The germline V gene has CDR1 GTSNPN and CDR2 SVGIG (reference sequence). The V end lost 1 base, the J end lost 5 bases, and 9 bases lay between the germline ends. CDR3 DNA sequence: TGTGCCTGGAGTGAGGGTGATTATCAGCCCCAGCATTTT. Translated: CAWSEGDYQPQHF.

The rearrangement links TRBV7-9 to TRBJ1-1; TRBD1 is a possible D gene (6 bases). The V end lost 11 bases, the J end lost 5 bases, and 18 bases lay between the germline ends. Germline V gene lookup returns CDR1 SEHNR and CDR2 FQNEAQ (reference sequence). The CDR3 loop spans 13 amino acids. CDR3 DNA sequence: TGTGCCGCTTTAAAAGGGGGGGCGACTGAAGCTTTCTTT. Its translation: CAALKGGATEAFF.

The chain combines TRBV29-1 with TRBJ1-1, with 7 nucleotides matching TRBD1. The CDR3 has 12 residues. Germline values: CDR1 SQVTM, CDR2 ANQGSEA. V lost 6 bases to trimming and J lost 1 base; unmatched junction nucleotides: 2. The CDR3 loop reads CSVNRGNTEAFF. The CDR3 nucleotides are TGCAGCGTGAACAGGGGGAACACTGAAGCTTTCTTT.

The CDR3: CASSQVTGTGNRYGYTF. CDR3 in DNA: TGCGCCAGCAGCCAAGTTACTGGGACAGGGAACCGCTATGGCTACACCTTC. This rearrangement joins TRBV4-3 to TRBJ1-2; 9 nucleotides agree with TRBD1. Trimming cost V 1 base and J 4 bases; bases outside gene matches: 10. CDR1 LGHNA and CDR2 YSLEER come from the germline V gene. The CDR3 covers 17 residues.

The chain carries TRBV6-1 and TRBJ2-1; no definite D call. Germline values: CDR1 MNHNS, CDR2 SASEGT. The CDR3 sequence is 12 residues long. The V gene lost 1 base and the J gene lost 8 bases, with 6 bases spanning the gap. The CDR3 DNA sequence: TGTGCCAGCAGTGAAGGGCGTGATGAGCAGTTCTTC. This encodes CASSEGRDEQFF.

In regard to this clone: In the same sample, other DNA sequences code for this CDR3. J is TRBJ1-4 and V is TRBV28; 9 positions agree with TRBD1. After removal of 4 bases from V and 4 bases from J, the junction contained 4 bases not matched to a gene. The V gene's germline CDR1 is MDHEN and CDR2 SYDVKM. The CDR3 sequence is 15 residues long. This chain's CDR3 is CASSSPGQGNEKLFF. The DNA of the CDR3 is TGTGCCAGCAGTTCCCCGGGACAGGGTAATGAAAAACTGTTTTTT.

CDR3 DNA sequence: TGTGCCAGCAGATCGGACAGGGGGCTCACAGATACGCAGTATTTT. Translation gives CASRSDRGLTDTQYF. The genes are TRBV6-5 and TRBJ2-3; 11 nucleotides align to TRBD1. V lost 6 bases and J lost 2; bases outside the gene matches: 4. The CDR3 spans 15 residues. The germline V gene has CDR1 MNHEY and CDR2 SVGAGI.

This clone is a singleton in its sample. The CDR3 sequence is CASSQGYDRTWEQYF. The CDR3 nucleotides are TGCGCCAGCAGCCAAGGGTACGACAGAACTTGGGAGCAGTACTTC. J is TRBJ2-7 and V is TRBV4-1, with D perhaps TRBD1 (5 bases). This CDR3 comprises 15 residues. The germline V gene has CDR1 MGHRA and CDR2 YSYEKL. Trimming left V 1 base short and J 7 bases short, with 17 bases between.

The V call is TRBV5-1, the J call TRBJ2-7, with TRBD1 matching 7 bases. The CDR3 consists of 14 residues. J gave up 2 bases and V 4 bases, and 6 bases lay outside the gene matches. Germline values: CDR1 SGHRS, CDR2 YFSETQ. CDR3 region: CASSATGLTYEQYF. The CDR3 DNA reads TGCGCCAGCAGCGCGACAGGGTTAACCTACGAGCAGTACTTC.

The V and J genes are TRBV28 and TRBJ1-5; TRBD1 is a possible D gene (5 bases). V lost 7 bases and J 2 bases, leaving 12 bases between the germline ends. CDR3 size: 14 residues. Germline V CDR1 and CDR2: MDHEN, SYDVKM. The CDR3 here is CASNKAQGNQPQHF. CDR3 nucleotide sequence: TGTGCCAGCAATAAGGCACAGGGCAATCAGCCCCAGCATTTT.

This clone was observed a single time. J is TRBJ2-1 and V is TRBV24-1; a weak D match, TRBD2 (6 bases). CDR3 length equals 18 residues. The germline V and J ends were trimmed by 3 bases and 0 bases, with 17 bases remaining between them. Per the germline V gene, CDR1 is KGHDR and CDR2 is SFDVKD. As DNA, the CDR3 is TGTGCCACCAGTGATACCTTGGTGGCGGGGAGCTCCTACAATGAGCAGTTCTTC. It specifies CATSDTLVAGSSYNEQFF.

The chain couples TRBV16 to TRBJ2-7, with 7 bases lining up with TRBD2. This CDR3 is built from 19 residues. V lost 4 bases and J lost 0; bases outside the gene matches: 18. The germline V gene encodes CDR1 KGHSY and CDR2 FQNENV. CDR3 coding DNA: TGTGCCAGCAGCCCAACTAACGGGGGGTTCCCCCCAAACTCCTACGAGCAGTACTTC. It specifies CASSPTNGGFPPNSYEQYF.

The rearrangement joins TRBV3-1 (or the pseudogene TRBV3-2) to TRBJ2-7; D is unclear. Trimming removed 2 bases from V and 3 bases from J, with 14 bases in between. Per the germline V gene, CDR1 is LGHDT and CDR2 is YNNKEL (reference sequence). The CDR3 extends over 15 amino acids. CDR3 nucleotides: TGTGCCAGCAGCCAAACCAGGCGAGTTTTCTACGAGCAGTACTTC. Translated: CASSQTRRVFYEQYF.

The chain employs TRBV11-3 and TRBJ2-1, with a tentative D call TRBD2 (6 bases). In germline, CDR1 is SGHNT, CDR2 YENEEA. This CDR3 contains 15 residues. V gave up 1 base and J gave up 2 bases, with 9 bases separating them. CDR3 protein: CASSLAGVPYNEQFF. The DNA for the CDR3 is TGTGCCAGCAGCTTAGCGGGAGTTCCCTACAATGAGCAGTTCTTC.

The V gene is TRBV7-9, the J gene TRBJ1-4; D is unresolved. The ends were cut back, 1 base at V and 8 bases at J, with 8 bases in the middle. This CDR3 has 13 residues. Germline values: CDR1 SEHNR, CDR2 FQNEAQ (reference sequence). CDR3 amino acids: CASSLGVEEKLFF. For the CDR3, the DNA is TGTGCCAGCAGCTTAGGGGTAGAGGAAAAACTGTTTTTT.

This sequence joins TRBV20-1 and TRBJ2-7; TRBD2 might be the D (5 bases). CDR1 DFQATT and CDR2 SNEGSKA come from the germline V gene (reference sequence). This CDR3 is 11 amino acids long. V was pared by 3 bases and J by 5 bases, with 8 bases between. Here the CDR3 reads CSASPGNEQYF. The CDR3 nucleotides are TGCAGTGCTAGTCCGGGGAACGAGCAGTACTTC.

V and J are TRBV5-1 and TRBJ2-7; D is perhaps TRBD1 (6 bases). V gave up 4 bases and J gave up 0 bases, with 14 bases separating them. The CDR3 covers 15 residues. The germline V gene encodes CDR1 SGHRS and CDR2 YFSETQ. DNA of the CDR3: TGCGCCAGCAGCCCTGGACAGTCGTACTCCTACGAGCAGTACTTC. This translates into CASSPGQSYSYEQYF.

This chain joins TRBV28 and TRBJ2-3; a possible D gene is TRBD1 (6 bases). CDR1 and CDR2 from the germline V gene are MDHEN and SYDVKM. This CDR3 region has 15 residues. V shed 8 bases and J shed 2 bases, with 17 bases lying between them. The CDR3 nucleotides read TGTGCCAGCGTAACCGGGACACCCATCACAGATACGCAGTATTTT. Amino acid sequence: CASVTGTPITDTQYF.

The chain employs TRBV10-3 and TRBJ1-4, with no clear D. CDR1 and CDR2 from the germline V gene are ENHRY and SYGVKD. There are 14 residues in the CDR3. V lost 0 bases to trimming and J lost 5 bases, with 7 bases between them. CDR3 coding DNA: TGTGCCATCAGTGAGTCGAGCCAAAATGAAAAACTGTTTTTT. It yields the protein CAISESSQNEKLFF.

This chain joins TRBV29-1 and TRBJ1-2; D might be TRBD1 (5 bases). V was trimmed by 3 bases and J by 5 bases, leaving 10 bases between them. The CDR3 spans 12 residues. Per the germline V gene, CDR1 is SQVTM and CDR2 is ANQGSEA. In DNA, the CDR3 is TGCAGCGTTGAGGCCAGGGAGTATGGCTACACCTTC. It encodes CSVEAREYGYTF.

As for this clone: Within the sample, other DNA sequences also encode this same CDR3. The genes are TRBV28 and TRBJ1-5; D is unclear. CDR3 length: 12 amino acids. Trimming pared 3 bases from V and 7 bases from J, leaving 7 bases between. Germline lookup yields CDR1 MDHEN and CDR2 SYDVKM. The DNA for the CDR3 is TGTGCCAGCAGTTTGCTCGGGCAGCCCCAGCATTTT. This gives the protein CASSLLGQPQHF.

This clone was detected only a few times. This chain links TRBV11-2 with TRBJ1-3; D is undetermined. V lost 1 base to trimming and J lost 9 bases, with 10 bases between them. The CDR3 is made up of 13 amino acids. Germline V gene data show CDR1 as SGHAT and CDR2 as FQNNGV. CDR3 nucleotides: TGTGCCAGCAGCTTAGTTTTGGCTGCCACCATATATTTT. Protein sequence: CASSLVLAATIYF.

This rearrangement joins TRBV19 to TRBJ1-3, with a weak D call TRBD1 (6 bases). The CDR3 extends over 13 amino acids. V shed 7 bases and J shed 2 bases, with 9 bases lying between them. Germline V lookup: CDR1 LNHDA, CDR2 SQIVND (reference sequence). DNA of the CDR3: TGTGCCAGTACCGAGGGGGCTGGAAACACCATATATTTT. Its protein is CASTEGAGNTIYF.

CDR3 nucleotide sequence: TGTGCCAGCAGCTTGCCCCACACCTACGAGCAGTACTTC. Its protein is CASSLPHTYEQYF. This chain uses TRBV5-6 with TRBJ2-7; D remains unclear. Trimming shortened V by 1 base and J by 2 bases, and 7 bases separated the two germline ends. This CDR3 is 13 amino acids long. Germline lookup yields CDR1 SGHDT and CDR2 YYEEEE.